The rows below give T cell receptor beta chains drawn from one sample of a study of Ad26.COV2.S vaccination and SARS-CoV-2 variants. Using immunoSEQ multiplex PCR, the repertoire was profiled, and TCRdb retains in-frame clones only, with some absent. The sample has about 97,000 clones, around 82% seen once; the top ten hold 15% to 20%. The material was peripheral blood, obtained after recovery from COVID-19. The receptors shown here come from a human donor who had recovered from COVID-19. The CDR3 runs from the conserved cysteine through the conserved F or W. Each record gives: J gene, D gene, V gene, clone size, CDR3 protein, CDR3 DNA. A D gene is named only where the DNA matches it firmly. The size field is filled for only some rows; it gives once, few, many or a size class.

>TRBJ2-3|TRBD1|TRBV5-6|.
CASSPGTGWSDTQYF
TGTGCCAGCAGCCCCGGGACAGGGTGGTCAGATACGCAGTATTTT
>TRBJ1-2|.|TRBV28|.
CASSSLPGGYTF
TGTGCCAGCAGTTCCCTTCCGGGGGGCTACACCTTC
>TRBJ2-3|.|TRBV6-6|.
CASSYREGDTQYF
TGTGCCAGCAGTTATAGGGAAGGAGATACGCAGTATTTT
>TRBJ1-5|.|TRBV7-2|.
CASSLERGNQPQHF
TGTGCCAGCAGCTTAGAACGGGGCAATCAGCCCCAGCATTTT
>TRBJ2-3|TRBD2|TRBV5-1|.
CASSLGVAGGTDTQYF
TGCGCCAGCAGCTTGGGGGTGGCGGGGGGCACAGATACGCAGTATTTT
>TRBJ2-5|TRBD2|TRBV7-2|.
CASSARGGPETQYF
TGTGCCAGCAGCGCTCGCGGGGGGCCAGAGACCCAGTACTTC
>TRBJ1-5|.|TRBV28|.
CASRSQGRVNQPQHF
TGTGCCAGCAGATCCCAGGGACGGGTCAATCAGCCCCAGCATTTT
>TRBJ1-2|TRBD1|TRBV5-1|.
CASSPGTGSMGYTF
TGCGCCAGCAGCCCCGGGACAGGCTCGATGGGCTACACCTTC
>TRBJ1-1|.|TRBV28|few
CASSFGGTEAFF
TGTGCCAGCAGTTTCGGAGGCACTGAAGCTTTCTTT
>TRBJ2-3|.|TRBV28|.
CASSLWDGPSSSTTDTQYF
TGTGCCAGCAGTTTATGGGACGGACCGAGCTCTTCGACCACAGATACGCAGTATTTT
>TRBJ2-2|TRBD2|TRBV6-6|.
CASSPRLAGGFRGNTGELFF
TGTGCCAGCAGTCCACGACTAGCGGGGGGGTTTCGTGGAAACACCGGGGAGCTGTTTTTT
>TRBJ1-5|.|TRBV5-3|.
CARSFGVDCSHF
TGTGCCAGAAGCTTCGGGGTCGATTGTTCGCATTTT
>TRBJ2-3|.|TRBV15|.
CATSRELRRSADTQYF
TGTGCCACCAGCAGAGAACTTCGGCGGAGCGCAGATACGCAGTATTTT
>TRBJ2-1|TRBD2|TRBV11-3|.
CASSRRLAGENEQFF
TGTGCCAGCAGCCGACGACTAGCGGGGGAGAATGAGCAGTTCTTC
>TRBJ2-1|.|TRBV24-1|.
CATSDLGLGGPNEQFF
TGTGCCACCAGTGATTTGGGGCTGGGGGGTCCCAATGAGCAGTTCTTC
>TRBJ1-4|TRBD1|TRBV5-1|.
CASSSGTGNEKLFF
TGCGCCAGCAGCTCCGGGACAGGGAATGAAAAACTGTTTTTT
>TRBJ2-7|.|TRBV5-1|.
CASSRNYEQYF
TGCGCCAGTTCCCGGAACTACGAGCAGTACTTC
>TRBJ1-4|.|TRBV7-9|few
CASSLAGQLFF
TGTGCCAGCAGCTTAGCGGGACAACTGTTTTTT
>TRBJ2-4|.|TRBV9|.
CASSVGGQPFKNIQYF
TGTGCCAGCAGCGTAGGAGGACAGCCGTTCAAAAACATTCAGTACTTC
>TRBJ2-2|.|TRBV19|.
CASSKAGAINTGELFF
TGTGCCAGTAGTAAAGCAGGGGCAATAAACACCGGGGAGCTGTTTTTT
>TRBJ1-1|.|TRBV29-1|.
CSVPGLGNTEAFF
TGCAGCGTACCGGGCCTCGGGAACACTGAAGCTTTCTTT
>TRBJ2-5|TRBD1|TRBV13|.
CASSLSLGGFQETQYF
TGTGCCAGCAGCTTGAGTCTAGGGGGCTTTCAAGAGACCCAGTACTTC